This record covers a single TCR beta chain. This specimen comes from a study of blood T cell repertoires in COVID-19. Study-wide context: Italy, Spain and the United States were the sources of the convalescent and acute COVID-19 samples. T cells, B-cell-depleted T cells, or PBMCs provided the cDNA or gDNA that served as material.

Trimming took 2 bases from V and 6 from J, leaving 13 bases between them. Germline CDR1 LGHDT, CDR2 YNNKEL (reference sequence). The CDR3 totals 14 residues. Original handling: Counts of nucleated cells, estimated from reference gene primer amplification, were obtained. Some clones are missing from TCRdb's copy, which holds only in-frame ones; the method was immunoSEQ multiplex PCR. V, J and clone size derive from that table, while D and trimming were established from the DNA sequence. The sample lists 70,000 to 90,000 clones, 70% to 90% seen once, with about 7.2% in the top ten. The TCR comes from a man in his sixties with acute or convalescent COVID-19. Sequencing was done on a sample of peripheral blood. The rearrangement links TRBV3-1 (or the pseudogene TRBV3-2) to TRBJ1-2, with a tentative D call TRBD1 (5 bases). The CDR3 DNA reads as TGTGCCAGCAGCCAACCCCGCGGGGGAAATGGCTACACCTTC. Residues: CASSQPRGGNGYTF.